These T cell receptor beta chains were read from a single sample in a study of T cell changes during pregnancy in multiple sclerosis. The assay was immunoSEQ multiplex PCR, and TCRdb's table has in-frame clones only and misses some. This sample has tens of thousands of clones, with about 88% found just once. This material consisted of peripheral blood, taken after pregnancy. The receptors were sampled from a female donor with multiple sclerosis, enrolled in a pregnancy study. CDR3s leave out the opening cysteine and the closing phenylalanine or tryptophan. The order of the fields is V gene, CDR3 protein.

TRBV19 | ASSTGDEQY
TRBV29-1 | SVDWGRSTDTQY
TRBV9 | ASSLGGEQPQH
TRBV7-2 | ASSLFGGRSTDTQY
TRBV9 | ASSPRGRGKGEAF
TRBV27 | ASSFSGATGANVLT
TRBV29-1 | SVEEGTSGAYNEQF
TRBV5-1 | ASSLAGTGDEKLF
TRBV4-3 | ASSQDWAADTQY
TRBV30 | AYGQAAGNTIY
TRBV6-5 | ASSYSRVADTQY
TRBV6-1 | AGVGRQGDTGELF
TRBV7-2 | ASSPDRDYGYT
TRBV9 | ASSVGRGTGTEAF
TRBV4-3 | ASSLGGTGTGNTQY
TRBV11-1 | ASSHPRQGEGYGYT
TRBV15 | ATSSGERGGRSEQF
TRBV6-5 | ASSYFPGAYTEAF
TRBV18 | ASSPKDRGDNEQY
TRBV5-1 | ASSWRRDYGYT
TRBV5-1 | ASSLADTTLSYEQY
TRBV6-4 | ASSDSSDRHPHEQY
TRBV6-6 | ASSYNQPGVSDGYT
TRBV27 | ASTLHAGDSGANVLT
TRBV30 | AWSVRQGLRGYTEAF
TRBV4-1 | ASSQRGGLGNQPQH
TRBV21-1 | ASSKSAVMNTEAF
TRBV7-7 | ASSPGGGQETQY
TRBV6-1 | ASSAGQGRGSNQPQH
TRBV7-7 | ASSSGLAGETQY
TRBV9 | ASSVEGHIGVEKLF
TRBV6-1 | ASSEIRDRVTEAF
TRBV7-9 | ASSLPRYEQY
TRBV19 | ASSTQGRSPLH
TRBV9 | ASSVRRQGAVNQPQH
TRBV28 | ASSLFGSGGGQPQH
TRBV30 | AWSVGQGYNEQF
TRBV9 | ASSQGANTEAF
TRBV29-1 | SVEGGTGEWETQY
TRBV7-9 | ASSLELAAETQY
TRBV6-1 | ASSTGGGLAQH
TRBV30 | AWGASLNTEAF
TRBV4-1 | ASSSGQGFTGNTIY
TRBV6-1 | ASSVGLTEETQY
TRBV4-1 | ASRPTTTTGVYGYT
TRBV7-7 | ASSLRTGEWETQY
TRBV7-2 | ASSSPGYEQY
TRBV2 | ASKGQGASDEKLF
TRBV6-1 | ASSEPASPLGYGYT
TRBV7-9 | ASSFVRAEAF
TRBV7-6 | ASSADLHYEQF
TRBV18 | ASSPRTSGVNEQY
TRBV4-1 | ASSQGLTSGGEETQY
TRBV2 | ASSGAHRGTEAF
TRBV18 | ASSPSNGEEGEQY
TRBV7-2 | ASSFGATEAF
TRBV6-6 | ASSKGQTEAF
TRBV5-1 | ASSYSSNQPQH
TRBV19 | ASAEERQGAYGYT
TRBV6-6 | ASRYQDRVPKAF